What follows describes a single T cell receptor beta chain. Its specificity is not known. TCRdb called the 5' RACE reads again in MiXCR, with one record for every CDR3 protein. The sample holds about 240,000 distinct CDR3 sequences, 6.9% seen once. Germline V gene sequence: CDR1 LNHDA, CDR2 SQIVND (reference sequence). The CDR3 extends over 15 amino acids. V was shortened by 1 base and J by 4 bases, with 13 bases between the two germline ends. The data were taken from a study of T cells after yellow fever vaccination. General study results and limits: Faster peaking, at day 5 versus 15, marked a secondary response that was weaker. CD4 and CD8 compartments shared a small share of clonotypes, likely from convergent recombination.

The chain uses TRBV19 and TRBJ1-2; D is undetermined. Sequencing was performed on CD4+ T cells sorted from PBMCs, taken 15 days after the yellow fever booster vaccination. The sequence was obtained from a young man who received the YFV17D yellow fever vaccine. For the CDR3, the DNA is TGTGCCAGTAGTATAGCTGGACGAGTGGGCTATGGCTACACCTTC. Residues: CASSIAGRVGYGYTF.